These 28 T cell receptor beta chains share one sample of origin, sequenced in a study of cytomegalovirus exposure and HLA in healthy donors. 13 Jbeta primers and 60 Vbeta primers were used for the PCR. Clones were sequenced by immunoSEQ multiplex PCR, and TCRdb holds only the in-frame ones, with some missing. The profile shows 150,000 or so clones, approximately 80% of them singletons. The sample taken for sequencing was PBMCs. The receptors here all came from a woman aged 40 to 49 in good health and CMV-seropositive.

This sequence joins TRBV30 and TRBJ2-1; D unresolved. The CDR3 covers 14 residues. V was cut by 4 bases and J by 4 bases, with 14 bases left in between. Germline values: CDR1 GTSNPN, CDR2 SVGIG (reference sequence). The CDR3 region is CAWNERKNYNEQFF. The DNA for the CDR3 is TGTGCCTGGAATGAGAGGAAAAATTACAATGAGCAGTTCTTC.

The chain uses TRBV7-3 and TRBJ2-2; TRBD2 matches 7 bases. The CDR3 is 17 residues long. Unmatched junction bases numbered 12, after V lost 1 base and J lost 7 bases. Germline CDR1 reads SGHTA; CDR2 reads FQGTGA. CDR3 bases: TGTGCCAGCAGCTTAAGTCCGGGACTACCCGTTGACGGGGAGCTGTTTTTT. It yields the protein CASSLSPGLPVDGELFF.

The chain uses TRBV4-1 and TRBJ1-4; 10 bases are a match to TRBD1. The CDR3 is made up of 16 amino acids. Germline-derived CDR1 and CDR2 are MGHRA and YSYEKL. Losses at the gene ends were 1 base for V and 6 bases for J; bases not matched to a gene: 5. The CDR3 here is CASSQARDRGHEKLFF. DNA for the CDR3: TGCGCCAGCAGCCAAGCTAGGGACAGGGGTCATGAAAAACTGTTTTTT.

The chain combines TRBV10-3 with TRBJ1-1; 8 bases are a match to TRBD1. The CDR3 totals 14 residues. The germline V gene has CDR1 ENHRY and CDR2 SYGVKD. V trimming: 6 bases; J trimming: 3 bases; junction bases outside the gene matches: 6. The CDR3, as DNA: TGTGCCATCAGCAGGACAGGGAGGGACACTGAAGCTTTCTTT. Translated, it gives CAISRTGRDTEAFF.

The chain uses TRBV9 and TRBJ2-1, with D possibly TRBD1 on 5 matching bases. The length of the CDR3 is 15 residues. Per germline, CDR1 SGDLS and CDR2 YYNGEE. V was pared by 3 bases and J by 4 bases, with 14 bases between. The CDR3 region has the DNA TGTGCCAGCAGCGAGATAGGACAACAATACAATGAGCAGTTCTTC. Translation gives CASSEIGQQYNEQFF.

The chain recombines TRBV7-9 with TRBJ2-1, with D possibly being TRBD2 (5 bases). The germline V gene encodes CDR1 SEHNR and CDR2 FQNEAQ (reference sequence). The CDR3 contains 16 residues. V was pared by 1 base and J by 4 bases, with 14 bases between. The CDR3 reads CASSLGPLRVYNEQFF. In DNA, the CDR3 is TGTGCCAGCAGCTTAGGACCCCTGAGGGTATACAATGAGCAGTTCTTC.

The chain carries TRBV7-3 and TRBJ2-1, with 7 positions matching TRBD1. The ends lost 5 bases at V and 10 bases at J; junction bases unmatched: 11. The CDR3 contains 14 residues. Germline loops: CDR1 SGHTA, CDR2 FQGTGA. CDR3 sequence (DNA): TGTGCCAGCAGCGGGTTGGCAGGGGGAACGGAGCAGTTCTTC. Its protein product is CASSGLAGGTEQFF.

This chain links TRBV19 with TRBJ1-5; D is uncertain. The V gene's germline CDR1 is LNHDA and CDR2 SQIVND (reference sequence). The germline V and J ends were trimmed by 8 bases and 0 bases, with 8 bases remaining between them. This CDR3 spans 13 amino acids. CDR3 in amino acids: CASGGHSNQPQHF. The CDR3, as DNA: TGTGCCAGTGGAGGGCATAGCAATCAGCCCCAGCATTTT. The full variable domain, completed using reference TRBV19 and TRBJ1-5, is DGGITQSPKYLFRKEGQNVTLSCEQNLNHDAMYWYRQDPGQGLRLIYYSQIVNDFQKGDIAEGYSVSREKKESFPLTVTSAQKNPTAFYLCASGGHSNQPQHFGDGTRLSIL.

The rearrangement uses TRBV9 and TRBJ2-7; 9 nucleotides align to TRBD1. V lost 5 bases to trimming and J lost 6 bases; unmatched junction nucleotides: 12. Germline V gene data show CDR1 as SGDLS and CDR2 as YYNGEE. The CDR3 spans 15 residues. In DNA form, the CDR3 reads TGTGCCAGCAGTGAGGACCCGGGACAGGGAGCCGAGCAGTACTTC. As protein: CASSEDPGQGAEQYF.

The chain has TRBV27 and TRBJ2-2; no reliable D call. This CDR3 is built from 17 residues. Per germline, CDR1 MNHEY and CDR2 SMNVEV (reference sequence). V gave up 2 bases and J gave up 4 bases, with 17 bases separating them. CDR3 loop: CASSLTPISRSTGELFF. CDR3 sequence (DNA): TGTGCCAGCAGTTTAACTCCCATCAGCCGGAGCACCGGGGAGCTGTTTTTT.

This clone was seen only once. The chain couples TRBV18 to TRBJ1-4, with D perhaps TRBD1 (6 bases). The CDR3 has 17 amino acids. Trimming cost V 3 bases and J 4 bases, with 18 bases left between them. CDR1 KGHSH and CDR2 LQKENI come from the germline V gene. CDR3 nucleotides: TGTGCCAGCTCACCGACCACCGGGACACGTCATAATGAAAAACTGTTTTTT. Translated, it gives CASSPTTGTRHNEKLFF.

The genes are TRBV28 and TRBJ2-1; 9 bases match TRBD2. The germline V gene has CDR1 MDHEN and CDR2 SYDVKM. V trimming: 7 bases; J trimming: 8 bases; junction bases outside the gene matches: 12. CDR3 length: 15 residues. The CDR3 here is CASKAGGTSLHEQFF. The CDR3 region has the DNA TGTGCCAGCAAGGCGGGGGGGACTAGCCTACATGAGCAGTTCTTC.

The chain uses TRBV10-2 and TRBJ2-1; 10 nucleotides match TRBD2. From germline, CDR1 is WSHSY and CDR2 SAAADI. V dropped 6 bases and J dropped 6; count of bases not matched to a gene: 8. There are 15 residues in the CDR3. The CDR3 sequence is CASSRTSGTGNEQFF. For the CDR3, the DNA is TGCGCCAGCAGCCGTACTAGCGGGACAGGCAATGAGCAGTTCTTC.

The rearrangement uses TRBV29-1 and TRBJ2-3; the match to TRBD1 covers 7 bases. V lost 4 bases, J lost 0 bases, and 10 bases stayed unmatched. Germline CDR1 and CDR2: SQVTM and ANQGSEA. The CDR3 is made up of 16 amino acids. CDR3 amino acids: CSVVPSDRASTDTQYF. The CDR3, as DNA: TGCAGCGTTGTCCCCTCAGACAGGGCTAGCACAGATACGCAGTATTTT.

The V and J genes are TRBV27 and TRBJ2-7; the D gene is possibly TRBD2 (7 bases). Germline V gene data show CDR1 as MNHEY and CDR2 as SMNVEV (reference sequence). Trimming pared 6 bases from V and 2 bases from J, leaving 8 bases between. The CDR3 contains 12 residues. The DNA of the CDR3 is TGTGCCAGCAGCGGGGGGCCCTACGAGCAGTACTTC. Translating gives CASSGGPYEQYF.

The CDR3 region has the DNA TGCGCCAGCAGCTTGGGAGACAGGGATAGTGAGCAGTTCTTC. Its protein is CASSLGDRDSEQFF. The chain couples TRBV5-1 to TRBJ2-1, with 7 bases aligning to TRBD1. The CDR3 consists of 14 residues. J lost 9 bases, V lost 0 bases, and 6 bases had no gene match. Germline V gene data show CDR1 as SGHRS and CDR2 as YFSETQ.

The chain uses TRBV18 and TRBJ2-7; 8 bases map to TRBD1. The CDR3 has 14 amino acids. Germline CDR1 KGHSH, CDR2 LQKENI. The junction had 6 bases not matched to a gene; V was cut back by 8 bases and J by 0 bases. Here the CDR3 reads CASARDRLSYEQYF. The CDR3 nucleotides are TGTGCCAGCGCCCGGGACAGGCTCTCCTACGAGCAGTACTTC.

The chain joins TRBV7-9 to TRBJ1-2; 7 bases agree with TRBD1. V gave up 5 bases and J gave up 0 bases; unmatched junction bases: 3. Per the germline V gene, CDR1 is SEHNR and CDR2 is FQNEAQ (reference sequence). The CDR3 contains 14 residues. The CDR3 loop is CASSHTGANYGYTF. The CDR3 DNA follows: TGTGCCAGCAGCCATACAGGGGCTAACTATGGCTACACCTTC.

The rearrangement joins TRBV18 to TRBJ2-2; no definite D call. V was clipped by 3 bases and J by 8 bases, with 7 bases between them. The CDR3 sequence is 12 residues long. Germline lookup yields CDR1 KGHSH and CDR2 LQKENI. The CDR3 bases are TGTGCCAGCTCACCCCAACAGGGGGAGCTGTTTTTT. It encodes CASSPQQGELFF.

The J gene is TRBJ2-1, the V gene TRBV7-2; 13 bases agree with TRBD2. CDR3 length: 17 amino acids. Germline CDR1 SGHTA, CDR2 FQGNSA. V lost 1 base and J lost 8; bases outside the gene matches: 8. The CDR3 loop is CASSLVALAGGWDEQFF. The CDR3 DNA reads as TGTGCCAGCAGCTTAGTGGCACTAGCGGGAGGGTGGGATGAGCAGTTCTTC.

This clone came up a few times. The chain has TRBV5-6 and TRBJ1-1, with 7 bases that match TRBD1. The J segment lost 0 bases and the V segment lost 4 bases, leaving 6 bases of the junction unmatched. This CDR3 has 15 residues. Germline loops: CDR1 SGHDT, CDR2 YYEEEE. CDR3 residues: CASSPADRMNTEAFF. CDR3 nucleotides: TGTGCCAGCAGCCCGGCGGACAGGATGAACACTGAAGCTTTCTTT.

This chain connects TRBV27 to TRBJ1-4; no firm D call. Trimming removed 6 bases from V and 0 bases from J, with 11 bases in between. Looked up from germline, CDR1 is MNHEY and CDR2 is SMNVEV (reference sequence). CDR3 length: 15 amino acids. The CDR3 DNA reads TGTGCCAGCAGCGGACTGCACTCAACTAATGAAAAACTGTTTTTT. The encoded protein is CASSGLHSTNEKLFF.

The chain carries TRBV29-1 and TRBJ2-1; 9 bases map to TRBD2. CDR1 and CDR2 from the germline V gene are SQVTM and ANQGSEA. The CDR3 is made up of 15 amino acids. V was clipped by 3 bases and J by 6 bases; unmatched bases: 9. CDR3 DNA sequence: TGCAGCGTTGAGCCCATAGCGGGAGTTAGCAATGAGCAGTTCTTC. This codes for CSVEPIAGVSNEQFF.

This chain links TRBV5-1 with TRBJ2-2; D is perhaps TRBD1 (6 bases). The CDR3 runs 14 residues. Germline V gene sequence: CDR1 SGHRS, CDR2 YFSETQ. V gave up 8 bases and J gave up 4 bases, with 15 bases separating them. CDR3 nucleotides: TGCGCCAGTAACAGGGAAGGTGGCACCGGGGAGCTGTTTTTT. Protein product: CASNREGGTGELFF.

V is TRBV2 and J is TRBJ2-1; 9 bases fit TRBD1. Trimming cost V 6 bases and J 2 bases; bases outside gene matches: 5. Germline CDR1 reads SNHLY; CDR2 reads FYNNEI. The length of the CDR3 is 15 residues. The CDR3 here is CASRDRGLTYNEQFF. The DNA for the CDR3 is TGTGCCAGCAGGGACAGGGGCTTGACCTACAATGAGCAGTTCTTC.

The chain links TRBV2 to TRBJ2-7, with TRBD2 identical over 7 bases. This CDR3 has 17 amino acids. The J segment lost 4 bases and the V segment lost 8 bases, leaving 20 bases of the junction unmatched. CDR1 is SNHLY, CDR2 FYNNEI, per germline. CDR3 sequence: CASSDTGLTGVQYEQYF. In nucleotides, the CDR3 is TGTGCCAGCTCTGACACGGGACTAACGGGAGTCCAGTACGAGCAGTACTTC.

This rearrangement joins TRBV10-3 to TRBJ1-1; TRBD1 might be the D (6 bases). The CDR3 runs to 12 residues. Germline loops: CDR1 ENHRY, CDR2 SYGVKD. V lost 8 bases and J lost 2, with 9 bases in between. DNA of the CDR3: TGTGCCATCGGGGGCGTCAACACTGAAGCTTTCTTT. Its protein product is CAIGGVNTEAFF.

The rearrangement links TRBV29-1 to TRBJ2-7; D perhaps matches TRBD1 (6 bases). Per germline, CDR1 SQVTM and CDR2 ANQGSEA. This CDR3 is built from 12 residues. Trimming left V 3 bases short and J 5 bases short, with 11 bases between. CDR3 loop: CSVDRGRDEQYF. The CDR3 bases are TGCAGCGTTGACAGGGGACGCGACGAGCAGTACTTC.